This T cell receptor beta chain was sequenced during a study of cytomegalovirus exposure and HLA in healthy donors. Study results and limitations: Reports credit the classifier with highly specific, highly sensitive diagnosis of cytomegalovirus status. Overall, about 160 TCR beta chains were annotated as cytomegalovirus-associated. Most TCR sequences showed up rarely, but some public TCRs showed up in many donors. Testing in vitro showed a few CMV-associated chains specific for CMV antigens.

Germline assignment: CDR1 SGHKS and CDR2 YYEKEE (reference sequence). The CDR3 runs 14 residues. Trimming took 2 bases from V and 4 from J, leaving 10 bases between them. The data were produced by immunoSEQ multiplex PCR, yet TCRdb's version contains in-frame clones alone and is incomplete. The repertoire holds about 360,000 clones, with more than 80% as singletons. A note on this clone: Its antigen is still unknown.

Sequencing was carried out using PBMCs. The chain uses TRBV5-5 and TRBJ1-5; no reliable D call. This receptor was obtained from a young woman in good health and CMV-seronegative. The CDR3 loop is CASSFSEGNQPQHF. Written as DNA, the CDR3 is TGTGCCAGCAGCTTCAGTGAGGGTAATCAGCCCCAGCATTTT.